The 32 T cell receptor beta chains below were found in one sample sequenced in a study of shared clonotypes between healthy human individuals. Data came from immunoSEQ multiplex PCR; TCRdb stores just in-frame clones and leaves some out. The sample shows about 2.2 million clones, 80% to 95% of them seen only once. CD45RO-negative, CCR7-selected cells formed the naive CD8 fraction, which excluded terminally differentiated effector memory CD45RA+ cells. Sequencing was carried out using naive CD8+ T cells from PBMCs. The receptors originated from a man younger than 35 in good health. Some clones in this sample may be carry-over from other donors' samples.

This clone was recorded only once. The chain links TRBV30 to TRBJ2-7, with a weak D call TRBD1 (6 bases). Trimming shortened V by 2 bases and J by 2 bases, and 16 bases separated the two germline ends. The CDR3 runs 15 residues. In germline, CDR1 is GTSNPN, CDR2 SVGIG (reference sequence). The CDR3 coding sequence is TGTGCCTGGAGTACCCGGGACAACTTCCCCTACGAGCAGTACTTC. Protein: CAWSTRDNFPYEQYF.

CDR3 sequence reads: CASSVAWGSPNTEAFF. CDR3 sequence (DNA): TGTGCCAGCAGTGTTGCATGGGGCAGTCCGAACACTGAAGCTTTCTTT. The chain uses TRBV6-1 and TRBJ1-1, with D perhaps matching TRBD1 (5 bases). The CDR3 sequence is 16 residues long. Trimming pared 4 bases from V and 1 base from J, leaving 16 bases between. Germline V CDR1 and CDR2: MNHNS, SASEGT.

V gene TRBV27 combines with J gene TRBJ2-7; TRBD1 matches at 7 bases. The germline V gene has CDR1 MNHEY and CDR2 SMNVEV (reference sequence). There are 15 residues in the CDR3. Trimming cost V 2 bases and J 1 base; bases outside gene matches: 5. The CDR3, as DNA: TGTGCCAGCAGTTTACTCGGACAGGCTTCCTACGAGCAGTACTTC. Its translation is CASSLLGQASYEQYF.

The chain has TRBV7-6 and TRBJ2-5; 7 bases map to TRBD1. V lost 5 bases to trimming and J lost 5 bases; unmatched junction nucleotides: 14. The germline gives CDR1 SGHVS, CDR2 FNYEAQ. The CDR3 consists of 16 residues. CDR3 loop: CASSTRQGSGWETQYF. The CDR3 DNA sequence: TGTGCCAGCAGCACACGACAGGGATCGGGGTGGGAGACCCAGTACTTC.

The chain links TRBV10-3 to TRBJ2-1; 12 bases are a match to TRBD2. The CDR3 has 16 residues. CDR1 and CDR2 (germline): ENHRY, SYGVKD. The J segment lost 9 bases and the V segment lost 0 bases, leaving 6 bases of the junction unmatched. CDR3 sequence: CAISESQLAGGVEQFF. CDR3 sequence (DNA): TGTGCCATCAGTGAGTCGCAGCTAGCGGGAGGGGTTGAGCAGTTCTTC.

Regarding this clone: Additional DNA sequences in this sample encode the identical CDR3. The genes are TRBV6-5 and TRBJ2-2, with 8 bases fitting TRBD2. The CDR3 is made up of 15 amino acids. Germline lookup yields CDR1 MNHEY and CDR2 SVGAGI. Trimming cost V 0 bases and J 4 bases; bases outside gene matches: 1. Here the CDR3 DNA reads TGTGCCAGCAGTTACTCCCGGGGGGGCACCGGGGAGCTGTTTTTT. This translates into CASSYSRGGTGELFF.

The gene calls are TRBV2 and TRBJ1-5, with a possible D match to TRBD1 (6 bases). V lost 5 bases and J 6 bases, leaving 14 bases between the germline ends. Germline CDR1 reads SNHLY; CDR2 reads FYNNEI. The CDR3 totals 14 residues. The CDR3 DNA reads TGTGCCAGCAGTCCCACAGGGTTCACTCAGCCCCAGCATTTT. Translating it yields CASSPTGFTQPQHF.

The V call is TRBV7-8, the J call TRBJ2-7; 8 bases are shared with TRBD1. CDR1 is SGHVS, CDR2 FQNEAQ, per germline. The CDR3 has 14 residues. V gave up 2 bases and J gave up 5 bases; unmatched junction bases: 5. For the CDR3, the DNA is TGTGCCAGCAGCTTACTCAGGGGGCACAACGAGCAGTACTTC. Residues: CASSLLRGHNEQYF.

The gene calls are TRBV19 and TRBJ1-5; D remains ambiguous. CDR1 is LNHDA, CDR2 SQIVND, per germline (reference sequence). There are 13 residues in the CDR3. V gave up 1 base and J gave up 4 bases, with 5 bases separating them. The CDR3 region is CASSIALNQPQHF. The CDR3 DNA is TGTGCCAGTAGTATAGCTCTTAATCAGCCCCAGCATTTT.

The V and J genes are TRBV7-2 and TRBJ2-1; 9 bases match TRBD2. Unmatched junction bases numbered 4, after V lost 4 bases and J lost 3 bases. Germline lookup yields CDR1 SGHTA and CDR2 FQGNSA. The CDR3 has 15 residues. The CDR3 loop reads CASSSRLAVYNEQFF. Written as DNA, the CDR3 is TGTGCCAGCAGCTCCAGACTAGCGGTCTACAATGAGCAGTTCTTC. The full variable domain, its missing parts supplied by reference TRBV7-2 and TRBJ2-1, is GAGVSQSPSNKVTEKGKDVELRCDPISGHTALYWYRQSLGQGLEFLIYFQGNSAPDKSGLPSDRFSAERTGGSVSTLTIQRTQQEDSAVYLCASSSRLAVYNEQFFGPGTRLTVL.

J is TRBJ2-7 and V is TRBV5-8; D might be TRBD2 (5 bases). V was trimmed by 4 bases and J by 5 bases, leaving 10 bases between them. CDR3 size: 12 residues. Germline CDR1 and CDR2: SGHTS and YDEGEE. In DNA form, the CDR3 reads TGTGCCAGCAGCCCAGACTACCACGAGCAGTACTTC. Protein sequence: CASSPDYHEQYF.

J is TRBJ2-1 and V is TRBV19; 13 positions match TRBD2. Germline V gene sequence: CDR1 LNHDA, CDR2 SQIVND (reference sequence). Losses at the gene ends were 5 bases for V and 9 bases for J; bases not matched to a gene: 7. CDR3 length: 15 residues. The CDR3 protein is CASSPGLAGVAEQFF. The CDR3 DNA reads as TGTGCCAGTAGTCCCGGACTAGCGGGAGTGGCTGAGCAGTTCTTC. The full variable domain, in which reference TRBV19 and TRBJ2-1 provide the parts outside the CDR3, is DGGITQSPKYLFRKEGQNVTLSCEQNLNHDAMYWYRQDPGQGLRLIYYSQIVNDFQKGDIAEGYSVSREKKESFPLTVTSAQKNPTAFYLCASSPGLAGVAEQFFGPGTRLTVL.

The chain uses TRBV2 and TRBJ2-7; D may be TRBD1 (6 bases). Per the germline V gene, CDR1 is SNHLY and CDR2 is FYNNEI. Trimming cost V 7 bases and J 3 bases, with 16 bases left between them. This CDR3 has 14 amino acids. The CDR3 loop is CASNERQANYEQYF. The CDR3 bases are TGTGCCAGCAACGAGCGACAGGCTAACTACGAGCAGTACTTC. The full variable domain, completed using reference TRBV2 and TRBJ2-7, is EPEVTQTPSHQVTQMGQEVILRCVPISNHLYFYWYRQILGQKVEFLVSFYNNEISEKSEIFDDQFSVERPDGSNFTLKIRSTKLEDSAMYFCASNERQANYEQYFGPGTRLTVT.

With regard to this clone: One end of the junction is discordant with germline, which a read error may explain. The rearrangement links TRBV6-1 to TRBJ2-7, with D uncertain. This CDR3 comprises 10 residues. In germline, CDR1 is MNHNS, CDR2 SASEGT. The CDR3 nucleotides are TGTGCCAGCATGTCCTCCGAGCAGTACTTC. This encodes CASMSSEQYF.

The CDR3 nucleotides are TGTGCCAGCAGCACGACCGGGACAGGGGTCGACGAGCAGTACTTC. This gives the protein CASSTTGTGVDEQYF. The rearrangement uses TRBV7-7 and TRBJ2-7; 10 nucleotides match TRBD1. V shed 5 bases, J shed 5 bases, and the junction held 9 bases outside the gene matches. Germline V gene data show CDR1 as SSHAT and CDR2 as FNYEAQ (reference sequence). The CDR3 consists of 15 residues.

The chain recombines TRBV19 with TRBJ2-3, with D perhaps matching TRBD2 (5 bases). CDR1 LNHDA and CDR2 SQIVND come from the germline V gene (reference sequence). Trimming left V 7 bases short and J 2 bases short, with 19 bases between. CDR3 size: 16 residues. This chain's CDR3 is CASTLYGGLITDTQYF. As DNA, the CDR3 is TGTGCCAGTACGCTCTATGGCGGGCTGATCACAGATACGCAGTATTTT.

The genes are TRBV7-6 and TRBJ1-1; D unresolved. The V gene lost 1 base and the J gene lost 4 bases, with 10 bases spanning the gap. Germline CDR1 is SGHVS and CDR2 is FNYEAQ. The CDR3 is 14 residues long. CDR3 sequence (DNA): TGTGCCAGCAGCTTAGGTGGAGATGGCACTGAAGCTTTCTTT. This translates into CASSLGGDGTEAFF.

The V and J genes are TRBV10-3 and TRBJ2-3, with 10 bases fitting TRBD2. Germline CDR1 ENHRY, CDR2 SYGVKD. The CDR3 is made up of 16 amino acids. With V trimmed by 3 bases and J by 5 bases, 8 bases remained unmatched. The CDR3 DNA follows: TGTGCCATCAGTGACGGCCTAGCGGGAGAAAGAGATACGCAGTATTTT. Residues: CAISDGLAGERDTQYF.

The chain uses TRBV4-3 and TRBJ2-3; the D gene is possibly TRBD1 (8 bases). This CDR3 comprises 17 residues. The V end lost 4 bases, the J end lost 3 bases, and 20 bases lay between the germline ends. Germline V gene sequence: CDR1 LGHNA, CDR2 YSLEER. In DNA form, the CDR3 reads TGCGCCAGCAGCCCTCAGGGGGCGGGAGTGTGGACAGATACGCAGTATTTT. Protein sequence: CASSPQGAGVWTDTQYF.

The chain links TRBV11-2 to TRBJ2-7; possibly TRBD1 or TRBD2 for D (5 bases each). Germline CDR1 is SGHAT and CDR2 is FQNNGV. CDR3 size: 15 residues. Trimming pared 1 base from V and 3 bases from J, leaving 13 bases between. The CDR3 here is CASSLAGNGGYEQYF. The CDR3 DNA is TGTGCCAGCAGCTTAGCCGGAAATGGGGGCTACGAGCAGTACTTC.

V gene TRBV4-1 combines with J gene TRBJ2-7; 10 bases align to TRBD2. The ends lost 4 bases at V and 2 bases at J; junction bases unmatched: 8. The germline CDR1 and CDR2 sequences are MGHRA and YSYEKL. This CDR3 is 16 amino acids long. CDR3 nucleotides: TGCGCCAGCAGCCGATCCTCTAGCGGGAGCCCCTACGAGCAGTACTTC. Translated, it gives CASSRSSSGSPYEQYF.

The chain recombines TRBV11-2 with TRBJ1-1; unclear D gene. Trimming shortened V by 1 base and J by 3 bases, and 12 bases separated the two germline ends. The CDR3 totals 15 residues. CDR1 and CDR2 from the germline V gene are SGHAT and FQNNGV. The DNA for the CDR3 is TGTGCCAGCAGCTTAGTTCTGGGCTTGGACACTGAAGCTTTCTTT. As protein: CASSLVLGLDTEAFF.

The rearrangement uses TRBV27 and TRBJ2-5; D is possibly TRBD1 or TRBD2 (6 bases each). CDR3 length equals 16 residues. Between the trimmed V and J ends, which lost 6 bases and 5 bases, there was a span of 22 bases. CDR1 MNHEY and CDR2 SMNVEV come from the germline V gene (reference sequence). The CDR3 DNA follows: TGTGCCAGCAGAGAAGGGGGACCTCACCGGGGGGAGACCCAGTACTTC. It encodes CASREGGPHRGETQYF.

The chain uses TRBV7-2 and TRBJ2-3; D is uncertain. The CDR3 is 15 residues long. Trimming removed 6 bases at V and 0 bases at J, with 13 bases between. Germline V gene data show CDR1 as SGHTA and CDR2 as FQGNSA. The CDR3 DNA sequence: TGTGCCAGCAGACGGACGTCTTCTAGCACAGATACGCAGTATTTT. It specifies CASRRTSSSTDTQYF.

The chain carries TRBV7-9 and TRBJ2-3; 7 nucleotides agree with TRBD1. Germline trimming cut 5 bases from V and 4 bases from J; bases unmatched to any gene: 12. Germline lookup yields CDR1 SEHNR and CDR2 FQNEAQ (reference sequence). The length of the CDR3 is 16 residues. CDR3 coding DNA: TGTGCCAGCAGCATGCCCGGGACAGCGCCCTCAGATACGCAGTATTTT. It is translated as CASSMPGTAPSDTQYF.

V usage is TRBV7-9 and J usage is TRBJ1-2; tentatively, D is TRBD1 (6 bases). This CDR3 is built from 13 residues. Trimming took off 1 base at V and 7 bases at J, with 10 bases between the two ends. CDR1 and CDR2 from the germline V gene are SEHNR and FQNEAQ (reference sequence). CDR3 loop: CASSLGTAGGYTF. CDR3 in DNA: TGTGCCAGCAGCTTAGGGACAGCTGGTGGCTACACCTTC.

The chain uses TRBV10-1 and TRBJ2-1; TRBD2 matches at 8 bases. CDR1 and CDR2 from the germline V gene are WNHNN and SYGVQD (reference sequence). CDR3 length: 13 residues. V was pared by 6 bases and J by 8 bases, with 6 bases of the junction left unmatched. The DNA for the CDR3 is TGCGCCAGCAGCAATCTAGCGGGTGATGAGCAGTTCTTC. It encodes CASSNLAGDEQFF.

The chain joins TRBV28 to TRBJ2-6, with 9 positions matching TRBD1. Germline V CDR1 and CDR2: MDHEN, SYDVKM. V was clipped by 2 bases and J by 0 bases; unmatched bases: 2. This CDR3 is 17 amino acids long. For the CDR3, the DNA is TGTGCCAGCAGTTTAGAGACAGGGGGCTCTGGGGCCAACGTCCTGACTTTC. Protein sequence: CASSLETGGSGANVLTF.

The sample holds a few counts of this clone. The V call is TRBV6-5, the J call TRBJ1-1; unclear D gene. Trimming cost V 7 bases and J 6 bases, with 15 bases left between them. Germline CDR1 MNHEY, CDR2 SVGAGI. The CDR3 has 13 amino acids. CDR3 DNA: TGTGCCAGCATTGGGCCAATTGGCGCTGAAGCTTTCTTT. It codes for CASIGPIGAEAFF.

CDR3 amino acids: CASSFTSGIKPYEQYF. CDR3 coding DNA: TGTGCCAGCAGCTTCACTAGCGGGATAAAGCCCTACGAGCAGTACTTC. The chain employs TRBV7-8 and TRBJ2-7, with 10 bases lining up with TRBD2. Germline V gives CDR1 SGHVS, CDR2 FQNEAQ. Trimming at V came to 3 bases and at J to 2 bases, leaving 7 bases not matched to a gene. The CDR3 length is 16 residues.

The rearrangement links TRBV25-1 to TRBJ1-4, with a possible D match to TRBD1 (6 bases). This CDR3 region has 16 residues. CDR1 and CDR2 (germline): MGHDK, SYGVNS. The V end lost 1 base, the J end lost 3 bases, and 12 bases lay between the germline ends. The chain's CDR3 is CASSEWGRGPNEKLFF. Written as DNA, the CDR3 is TGTGCCAGCAGTGAATGGGGGCGTGGACCTAATGAAAAACTGTTTTTT.

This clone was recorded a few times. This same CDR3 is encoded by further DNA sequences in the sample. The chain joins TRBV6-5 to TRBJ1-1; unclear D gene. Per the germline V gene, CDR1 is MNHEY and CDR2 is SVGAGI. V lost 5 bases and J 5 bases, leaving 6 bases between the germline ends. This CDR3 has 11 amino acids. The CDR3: CASSQGTEAFF. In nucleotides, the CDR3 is TGTGCCAGCAGTCAAGGTACTGAAGCTTTCTTT.